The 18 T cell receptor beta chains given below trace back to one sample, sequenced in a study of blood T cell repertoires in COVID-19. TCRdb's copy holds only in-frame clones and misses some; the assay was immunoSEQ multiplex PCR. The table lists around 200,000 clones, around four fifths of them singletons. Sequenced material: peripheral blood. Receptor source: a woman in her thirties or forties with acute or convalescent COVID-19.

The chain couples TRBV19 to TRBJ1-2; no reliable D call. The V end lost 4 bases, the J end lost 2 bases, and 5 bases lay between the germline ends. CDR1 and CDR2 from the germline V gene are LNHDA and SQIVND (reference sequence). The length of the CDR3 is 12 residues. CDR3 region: CASSTFNYGYTF. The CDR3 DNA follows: TGTGCCAGTAGTACCTTCAACTATGGCTACACCTTC.

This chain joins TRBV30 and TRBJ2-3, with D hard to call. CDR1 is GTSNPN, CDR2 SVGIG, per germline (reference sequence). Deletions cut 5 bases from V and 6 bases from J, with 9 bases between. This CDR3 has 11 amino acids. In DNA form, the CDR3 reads TGTGCCTGGCGGTTATGGGATACGCAGTATTTT. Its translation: CAWRLWDTQYF. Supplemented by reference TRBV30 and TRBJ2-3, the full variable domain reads SQTIHQWPATLVQPVGSPLSLECTVEGTSNPNLYWYRQAAGRGLQLLFYSVGIGQISSEVPQNLSASRPQDRQFILSSKKLLLSDSGFYLCAWRLWDTQYFGPGTRLTVL.

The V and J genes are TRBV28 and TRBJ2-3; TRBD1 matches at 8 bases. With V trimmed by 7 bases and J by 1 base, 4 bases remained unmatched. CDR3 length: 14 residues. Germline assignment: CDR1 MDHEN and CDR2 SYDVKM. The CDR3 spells CASKTGAGTDTQYF. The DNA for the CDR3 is TGTGCCAGCAAGACAGGGGCGGGCACAGATACGCAGTATTTT.

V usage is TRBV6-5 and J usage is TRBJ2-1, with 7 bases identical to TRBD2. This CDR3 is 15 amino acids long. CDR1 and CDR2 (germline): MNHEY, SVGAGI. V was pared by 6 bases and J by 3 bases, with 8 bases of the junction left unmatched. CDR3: CASSLGTTYYNEQFF. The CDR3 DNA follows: TGTGCCAGCAGCCTCGGGACTACCTACTACAATGAGCAGTTCTTC.

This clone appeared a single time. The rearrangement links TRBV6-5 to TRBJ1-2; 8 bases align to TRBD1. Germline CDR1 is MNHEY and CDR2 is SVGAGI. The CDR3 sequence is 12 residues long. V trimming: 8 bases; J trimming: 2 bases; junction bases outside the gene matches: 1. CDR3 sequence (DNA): TGTGCCAGCCGGACAGGGAACTATGGCTACACCTTC. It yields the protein CASRTGNYGYTF.

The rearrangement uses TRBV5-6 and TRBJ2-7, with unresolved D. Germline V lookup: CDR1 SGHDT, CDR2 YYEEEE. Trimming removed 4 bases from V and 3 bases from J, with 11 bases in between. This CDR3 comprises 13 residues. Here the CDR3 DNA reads TGTGCCAGCAGCCGGATTAACAGCTACGAGCAGTACTTC. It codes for CASSRINSYEQYF.

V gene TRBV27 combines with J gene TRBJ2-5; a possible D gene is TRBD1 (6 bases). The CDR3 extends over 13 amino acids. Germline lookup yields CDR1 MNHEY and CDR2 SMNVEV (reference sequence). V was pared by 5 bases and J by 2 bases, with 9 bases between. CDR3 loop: CASSPDRQETQYF. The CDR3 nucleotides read TGTGCCAGCAGTCCGGACAGACAAGAGACCCAGTACTTC.

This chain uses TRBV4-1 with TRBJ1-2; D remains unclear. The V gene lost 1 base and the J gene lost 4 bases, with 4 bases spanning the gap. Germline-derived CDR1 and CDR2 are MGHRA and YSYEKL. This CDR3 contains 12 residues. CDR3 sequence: CASSQGLYGYTF. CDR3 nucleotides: TGCGCCAGCAGCCAAGGACTCTATGGCTACACCTTC.

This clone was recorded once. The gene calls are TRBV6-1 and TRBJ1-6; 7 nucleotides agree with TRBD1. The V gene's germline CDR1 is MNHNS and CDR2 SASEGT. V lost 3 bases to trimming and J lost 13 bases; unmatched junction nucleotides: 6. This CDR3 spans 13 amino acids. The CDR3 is CASSEKTGIPLHF. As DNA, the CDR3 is TGTGCCAGCAGTGAGAAGACAGGGATCCCCCTCCACTTT.

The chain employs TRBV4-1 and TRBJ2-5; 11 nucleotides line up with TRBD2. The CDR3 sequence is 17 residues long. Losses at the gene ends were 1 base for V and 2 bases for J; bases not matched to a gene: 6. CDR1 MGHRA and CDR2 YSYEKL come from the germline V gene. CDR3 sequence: CASSQGPSGGSQETQYF. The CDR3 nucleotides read TGCGCCAGCAGCCAAGGGCCTAGCGGGGGGTCGCAAGAGACCCAGTACTTC.

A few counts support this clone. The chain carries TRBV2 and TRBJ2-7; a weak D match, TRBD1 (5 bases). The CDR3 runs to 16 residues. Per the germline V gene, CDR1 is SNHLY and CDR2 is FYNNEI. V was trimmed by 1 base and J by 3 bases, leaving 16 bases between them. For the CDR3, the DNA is TGTGCCAGCAGTGAAGAGGGGCTAATGGGTCACTACGAGCAGTACTTC. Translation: CASSEEGLMGHYEQYF. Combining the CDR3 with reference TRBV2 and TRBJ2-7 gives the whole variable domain EPEVTQTPSHQVTQMGQEVILRCVPISNHLYFYWYRQILGQKVEFLVSFYNNEISEKSEIFDDQFSVERPDGSNFTLKIRSTKLEDSAMYFCASSEEGLMGHYEQYFGPGTRLTVT.

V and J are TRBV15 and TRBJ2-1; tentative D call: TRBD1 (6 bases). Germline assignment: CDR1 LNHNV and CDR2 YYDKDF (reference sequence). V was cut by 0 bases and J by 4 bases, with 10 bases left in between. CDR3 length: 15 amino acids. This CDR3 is CATSRDRGRYNEQFF. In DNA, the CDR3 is TGTGCCACCAGCAGAGACAGGGGCAGATACAATGAGCAGTTCTTC.

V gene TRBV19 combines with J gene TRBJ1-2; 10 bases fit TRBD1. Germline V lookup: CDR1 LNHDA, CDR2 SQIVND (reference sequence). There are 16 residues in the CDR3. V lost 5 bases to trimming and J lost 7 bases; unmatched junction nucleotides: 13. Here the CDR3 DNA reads TGTGCCAGTAGTGTAACCGGGACAGGGGTTTCGTTTGGCTACACCTTC. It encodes CASSVTGTGVSFGYTF.

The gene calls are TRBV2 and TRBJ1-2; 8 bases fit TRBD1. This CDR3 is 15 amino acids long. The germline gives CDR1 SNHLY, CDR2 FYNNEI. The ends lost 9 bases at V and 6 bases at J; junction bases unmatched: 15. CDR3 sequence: CARSKFNGQGDGYTF. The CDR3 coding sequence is TGTGCCAGAAGCAAATTCAATGGACAGGGCGATGGCTACACCTTC.

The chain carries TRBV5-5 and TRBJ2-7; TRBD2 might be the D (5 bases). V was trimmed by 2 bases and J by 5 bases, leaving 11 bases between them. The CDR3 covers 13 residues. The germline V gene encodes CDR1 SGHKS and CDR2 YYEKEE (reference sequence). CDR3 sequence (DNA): TGTGCCAGCAGCTTCAGCGGTGTCGACGAGCAGTACTTC. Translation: CASSFSGVDEQYF.

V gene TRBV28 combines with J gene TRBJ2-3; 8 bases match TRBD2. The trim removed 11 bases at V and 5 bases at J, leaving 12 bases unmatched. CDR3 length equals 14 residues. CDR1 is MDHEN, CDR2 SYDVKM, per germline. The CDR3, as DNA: TGTGCCGGAAGTAGCGGGGCGGTTCGAGATACGCAGTATTTT. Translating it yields CAGSSGAVRDTQYF.

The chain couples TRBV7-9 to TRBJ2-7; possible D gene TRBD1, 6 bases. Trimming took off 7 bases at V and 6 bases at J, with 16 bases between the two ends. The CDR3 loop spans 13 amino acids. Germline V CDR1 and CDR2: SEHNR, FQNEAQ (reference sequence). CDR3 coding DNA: TGTGCCAGCACCCTGGGGGCAGGGATCGAGCAGTACTTC. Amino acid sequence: CASTLGAGIEQYF.

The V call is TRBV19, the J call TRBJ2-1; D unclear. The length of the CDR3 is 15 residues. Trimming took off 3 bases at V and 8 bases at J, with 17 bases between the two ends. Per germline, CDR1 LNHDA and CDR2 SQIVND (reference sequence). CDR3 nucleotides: TGTGCCAGTAGTATCACCGGTTTATTAATCTATGAGCAGTTCTTC. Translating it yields CASSITGLLIYEQFF.